The TCR beta chain under discussion was sequenced for a study of cytomegalovirus exposure and HLA in healthy donors. Study findings and constraints: In a later analysis, donors in an Asian-associated ancestry cluster reportedly had fewer N-insertions in productive TCRs than the cohort mean. Roughly uniform sequencing depth across donors was assumed, possibly incorrectly. It was reported that the classifier diagnosed cytomegalovirus status with high specificity and sensitivity in both the original and validation cohorts.

As concerns this clone: No antigen is known for it.

Primers included in the PCR were 60 Vbeta and 13 Jbeta primers. The repertoire was sequenced with immunoSEQ multiplex PCR; TCRdb's copy has only in-frame clones and lacks some. Here the sample spans approximately 90,000 clones, 76% being singletons. Sequences were obtained from PBMCs. This sequence originates from a man aged 40-49 years in good health and CMV-seronegative.

The CDR3 DNA reads TGTGCCAGCAGCTCCGACAGGGGGCCAGATACGCAGTATTTT. Translated, it gives CASSSDRGPDTQYF. This chain connects TRBV4-2 to TRBJ2-3, with TRBD1 identical over 10 bases. The J segment lost 4 bases and the V segment lost 5 bases, leaving 3 bases of the junction unmatched. Germline CDR1 reads LGHNA; CDR2 reads YNFKEQ. The CDR3 sequence is 14 residues long.